The 23 T cell receptor beta chains below all came from one sample that was sequenced in a study of cytomegalovirus exposure and HLA in healthy donors (dated by TCRdb to about 2017). Preparation of the library involved the immunoSEQ multiplex PCR assay. A mixture of 60 forward primers for TCR Vbeta segments and 13 reverse primers for TCR Jbeta segments was used in the multiplex PCR. TCRdb obtained this table from immuneACCESS and retained in-frame rearrangements with V and J assigned. These tables miss some clones; where compared with another copy, unresolved V genes account for less than half of the shortfall, and the remainder is unexplained. This sample has 90,000 to 120,000 clones in its table, and 74% of those were observed once. Around 15% of the sample goes to the ten largest clones. The sample was PBMCs. The receptors stem from a woman between 35 and 50 years old in good health and CMV-seropositive.

The rearrangement joins TRBV30 to TRBJ1-5; the D gene is possibly TRBD1 (6 bases). Germline loops: CDR1 GTSNPN, CDR2 SVGIG (reference sequence). Trimming took off 3 bases at V and 1 base at J, with 19 bases between the two ends. The CDR3 loop spans 17 amino acids. The CDR3 sequence: CAWSPWGGGRSNQPQHF. The DNA for the CDR3 is TGTGCCTGGAGCCCATGGGGTGGGGGCAGGAGCAATCAGCCCCAGCATTTT.

The chain links TRBV6-1 to TRBJ1-2; 7 nucleotides match TRBD1. V dropped 5 bases and J dropped 6; count of bases not matched to a gene: 3. The CDR3 is 12 amino acids. CDR1 is MNHNS, CDR2 SASEGT, per germline. The DNA for the CDR3 is TGTGCCAGCAGTCCACAGGGGAATGGCTACACCTTC. This translates into CASSPQGNGYTF.

This rearrangement joins TRBV2 to TRBJ1-1, with D possibly being TRBD1 (6 bases). V lost 7 bases and J lost 1, with 10 bases in between. CDR3 size: 13 residues. The germline CDR1 and CDR2 sequences are SNHLY and FYNNEI. The CDR3 DNA is TGTGCCAGCACCAAGGGGGAGAACACTGAAGCTTTCTTT. This codes for CASTKGENTEAFF.

This clone has a handful of counts. The chain employs TRBV5-6 and TRBJ1-1; no clear D. CDR3 length: 11 residues. Germline-derived CDR1 and CDR2 are SGHDT and YYEEEE. Trimming shortened V by 4 bases and J by 3 bases, and 4 bases separated the two germline ends. The CDR3 DNA reads as TGTGCCAGCAGCCGTCACACTGAAGCTTTCTTT. It encodes CASSRHTEAFF.

The chain combines TRBV30 with TRBJ1-2; D is ambiguous. The length of the CDR3 is 11 residues. Germline assignment: CDR1 GTSNPN and CDR2 SVGIG (reference sequence). With 0 bases removed from V and 10 bases from J, the gap between germline ends came to 9 bases. CDR3 nucleotide sequence: TGTGCCTGGAGTGTTGGGAGCCTCTACACCTTC. Translated: CAWSVGSLYTF.

This clone was recorded a few times. CDR3 residues: CASSFRQYNSPLHF. DNA of the CDR3: TGTGCCAGCAGTTTTAGACAGTATAATTCACCCCTCCACTTT. The chain carries TRBV28 and TRBJ1-6; TRBD1 might be the D (5 bases). V was cut by 3 bases and J by 4 bases, with 7 bases left in between. The germline CDR1 and CDR2 sequences are MDHEN and SYDVKM. This CDR3 comprises 14 residues. The variable domain in full, with the rest retrieved from reference TRBV28 and TRBJ1-6, is DVKVTQSSRYLVKRTGEKVFLECVQDMDHENMFWYRQDPGLGLRLIYFSYDVKMKEKGDIPEGYSVSREKKERFSLILESASTNQTSMYLCASSFRQYNSPLHFGNGTRLTVT.

This chain joins TRBV7-9 and TRBJ1-1, with TRBD1 matching over 8 bases. The CDR3 is 14 residues long. The trim removed 6 bases at V and 8 bases at J, leaving 11 bases unmatched. The V gene's germline CDR1 is SEHNR and CDR2 FQNEAQ (reference sequence). This CDR3 is CASRSGTGNREAFF. The CDR3 DNA is TGTGCCAGCAGATCCGGGACAGGAAATAGGGAAGCTTTCTTT.

This rearrangement joins TRBV19 to TRBJ1-5; the D gene is possibly TRBD1 (6 bases). CDR1 and CDR2 from the germline V gene are LNHDA and SQIVND (reference sequence). The CDR3 spans 15 residues. V lost 7 bases, J lost 4 bases, and 17 bases lay in between. CDR3 sequence reads: CASTRDTLRNQPQHF. CDR3 DNA sequence: TGTGCCAGTACCCGGGACACCCTCCGGAATCAGCCCCAGCATTTT.

The rearrangement joins TRBV4-2 to TRBJ1-5; 10 nucleotides line up with TRBD1. V trimming: 3 bases; J trimming: 2 bases; junction bases outside the gene matches: 4. Germline V gene data show CDR1 as LGHNA and CDR2 as YNFKEQ. This CDR3 has 16 amino acids. The CDR3 nucleotides read TGTGCCAGCAGCCACGTTGGGACAGGGGGCAATCAGCCCCAGCATTTT. Translating gives CASSHVGTGGNQPQHF.

This chain links TRBV29-1 with TRBJ1-1; the D is unclear. CDR3 length equals 13 residues. Germline CDR1 reads SQVTM; CDR2 reads ANQGSEA. Trimming took off 1 base at V and 2 bases at J, with 8 bases between the two ends. Written as DNA, the CDR3 is TGCAGCGTTGAAGGGCAGGTAAACACTGAAGCTTTCTTT. Translated, it gives CSVEGQVNTEAFF.

The chain combines TRBV7-2 with TRBJ2-5, with 7 bases identical to TRBD1. From germline, CDR1 is SGHTA and CDR2 FQGNSA. The CDR3 contains 13 residues. V gave up 2 bases and J gave up 5 bases; unmatched junction bases: 2. The DNA of the CDR3 is TGTGCCAGCAGCTTACGACAGGGTGAGACCCAGTACTTC. It is translated as CASSLRQGETQYF.

This clone was observed a handful of times. J is TRBJ1-5 and V is TRBV5-8; TRBD1 aligns across 7 bases. The CDR3 consists of 15 residues. Germline V gene lookup returns CDR1 SGHTS and CDR2 YDEGEE. Trimming at V came to 1 base and at J to 2 bases, leaving 3 bases not matched to a gene. Written as DNA, the CDR3 is TGTGCCAGCAGCTTGTGGGACAGTGGCAATCAGCCCCAGCATTTT. This encodes CASSLWDSGNQPQHF.

The chain recombines TRBV6-5 with TRBJ1-2, with a tentative D call TRBD1 (6 bases). In germline, CDR1 is MNHEY, CDR2 SVGAGI. The CDR3 is made up of 15 amino acids. V lost 0 bases to trimming and J lost 6 bases, with 14 bases between them. The CDR3 loop is CASSYSTPGQHGYTF. The CDR3 region has the DNA TGTGCCAGCAGTTACTCGACCCCGGGACAACATGGCTACACCTTC.

The CDR3 sequence: CASSLSRETQYF. In nucleotides, the CDR3 is TGTGCCAGCAGCCTAAGTCGGGAGACCCAGTACTTC. V gene TRBV11-2 combines with J gene TRBJ2-5; D remains unclear. The V end lost 5 bases, the J end lost 5 bases, and 9 bases lay between the germline ends. Germline-derived CDR1 and CDR2 are SGHAT and FQNNGV. The CDR3 length is 12 residues. Using reference TRBV11-2 and TRBJ2-5 for the parts outside the CDR3, the full variable domain is EAGVAQSPRYKIIEKRQSVAFWCNPISGHATLYWYQQILGQGPKLLIQFQNNGVVDDSQLPKDRFSAERLKGVDSTLKIQPAKLEDSAVYLCASSLSRETQYFGPGTRLLVL.

The gene calls are TRBV6-1 and TRBJ1-2, with 10 nucleotides matching TRBD1. The CDR3 runs 18 residues. Germline V gives CDR1 MNHNS, CDR2 SASEGT. Trimming cost V 2 bases and J 5 bases; bases outside gene matches: 14. The CDR3 spells CASSEYMGQGSASYGYTF. CDR3 nucleotide sequence: TGTGCCAGCAGTGAATATATGGGACAGGGGTCGGCTTCATATGGCTACACCTTC.

This chain links TRBV7-3 with TRBJ2-2; possible D gene TRBD2, 6 bases. Germline CDR1 is SGHTA and CDR2 is FQGTGA. The ends were cut back, 5 bases at V and 7 bases at J, with 14 bases in the middle. This CDR3 comprises 14 residues. CDR3 sequence reads: CASSPGTQIGELFF. CDR3 DNA sequence: TGTGCCAGCAGCCCCGGGACTCAGATCGGGGAGCTGTTTTTT.

This clone occurred a few times. This rearrangement joins TRBV7-2 to TRBJ1-6; no firm D call. Trimming took 5 bases from V and 7 from J, leaving 12 bases between them. CDR3 length: 14 amino acids. Germline V gene sequence: CDR1 SGHTA, CDR2 FQGNSA. The CDR3 DNA is TGTGCCAGCAGCCAGGCACATTCAAATTCACCCCTCCACTTT. It translates to CASSQAHSNSPLHF.

CDR3 amino acids: CASSTRMNTEAFF. In DNA, the CDR3 is TGTGCCAGCAGCACGAGGATGAACACTGAAGCTTTCTTT. The V gene is TRBV7-3, the J gene TRBJ1-1; D remains unclear. V was shortened by 5 bases and J by 0 bases, with 7 bases between the two germline ends. The CDR3 covers 13 residues. Germline loops: CDR1 SGHTA, CDR2 FQGTGA.

The chain carries TRBV6-1 and TRBJ2-7; TRBD2 agrees at 12 bases. The ends lost 4 bases at V and 3 bases at J; junction bases unmatched: 4. There are 15 residues in the CDR3. The germline V gene has CDR1 MNHNS and CDR2 SASEGT. The CDR3 DNA reads TGTGCCAGCAGTGGACTAGCGGGGGCCCTCTACGAGCAGTACTTC. It encodes CASSGLAGALYEQYF.

J is TRBJ2-1 and V is TRBV27, with 7 positions matching TRBD2. The CDR3 runs to 13 residues. The junction had 8 bases not matched to a gene; V was cut back by 7 bases and J by 8 bases. Germline V gives CDR1 MNHEY, CDR2 SMNVEV (reference sequence). The CDR3 sequence is CASKTGGSDEQFF. The CDR3 bases are TGTGCCAGCAAGACGGGGGGTTCGGATGAGCAGTTCTTC.

The V gene is TRBV2, the J gene TRBJ2-3, with 9 bases lining up with TRBD1. CDR3 length: 15 amino acids. Trimming at V came to 5 bases and at J to 3 bases, leaving 6 bases not matched to a gene. Per germline, CDR1 SNHLY and CDR2 FYNNEI. The CDR3 DNA is TGTGCCAGCAGTACCGGGACAGGGTTAACAGATACGCAGTATTTT. Its translation: CASSTGTGLTDTQYF.

The sample holds a few counts of this clone. One end of the junction varies from germline; a read error may be responsible. The rearrangement links TRBV7-7 to TRBJ2-5; D not resolved. Germline CDR1 and CDR2: SSHAT and FNYEAQ (reference sequence). This CDR3 comprises 13 residues. CDR3 sequence (DNA): TGTGCTAGCAGCTTTTCTCGCGAGGAGACCCAGTACTTC. This translates into CASSFSREETQYF.

J is TRBJ1-4 and V is TRBV2; 8 bases are shared with TRBD1. V lost 9 bases to trimming and J lost 4 bases; unmatched junction nucleotides: 4. The CDR3 runs to 13 residues. Germline CDR1 SNHLY, CDR2 FYNNEI. CDR3 DNA: TGTGCCAGGCGACAGGGGATTAATGAAAAACTGTTTTTT. This codes for CARRQGINEKLFF.